Shown below are 23 T cell receptor beta chains from a single sample sequenced in a study of shared clonotypes between healthy human individuals (dated by TCRdb to 2018 to 2020). Libraries were constructed by the immunoSEQ multiplex PCR assay. TCRdb obtained this table from immuneACCESS and retained in-frame rearrangements with V and J assigned. These tables miss some clones; where compared with another copy, unresolved V genes account for less than half of the shortfall, and the remainder is unexplained. The sample has about 980,000 clones on record, 70% to 85% of them singletons. The ten largest clonotypes hold about 1.5% of the sample. Sequenced input: memory CD4+ T cells sorted from blood. This sample's cell subset or site label indicates: CD45RA-negative fraction. Receptor source: a young man in good health.

This clone was found many times. The chain has TRBV6-1 and TRBJ1-2; 10 nucleotides line up with TRBD1. This CDR3 is built from 18 residues. After removal of 5 bases from V and 0 bases from J, the junction contained 12 bases not matched to a gene. CDR1 and CDR2 (germline): MNHNS, SASEGT. The DNA of the CDR3 is TGTGCCAGCAGTAAAGGAAGGGACAGGGGTCTCTCTAACTATGGCTACACCTTC. This sequence encodes CASSKGRDRGLSNYGYTF.

This clone came up many times. Other DNA sequences in this specimen translate into the identical CDR3. The rearrangement uses TRBV14 and TRBJ1-2, with unresolved D. V was shortened by 1 base and J by 7 bases, with 10 bases between the two germline ends. CDR1 and CDR2 (germline): SGHDN, FVKESK. The CDR3 length is 13 residues. The CDR3 spells CASSQGPRGGYTF. The CDR3, as DNA: TGTGCCAGCAGCCAAGGACCTCGTGGTGGCTACACCTTC.

The sample holds a few counts of this clone. The chain recombines TRBV6-1 with TRBJ2-6; TRBD2 matches at 7 bases. Germline assignment: CDR1 MNHNS and CDR2 SASEGT. The CDR3 contains 18 residues. Trimming at V came to 4 bases and at J to 2 bases, leaving 11 bases not matched to a gene. The CDR3 protein is CASSASKRGTPGANVLTF. CDR3 nucleotide sequence: TGTGCCAGCAGTGCATCTAAGCGGGGCACCCCTGGGGCCAACGTCCTGACTTTC.

This clone has a single count. J is TRBJ2-1 and V is TRBV2; the match to TRBD2 covers 10 bases. CDR1 and CDR2 from the germline V gene are SNHLY and FYNNEI. V shed 7 bases, J shed 3 bases, and the junction held 6 bases outside the gene matches. The CDR3 totals 15 residues. The CDR3 spells CASKASGSIYNEQFF. The CDR3, as DNA: TGTGCCAGCAAGGCTAGCGGGAGTATCTACAATGAGCAGTTCTTC.

The V call is TRBV18, the J call TRBJ2-7; unclear D gene. There are 12 residues in the CDR3. V was clipped by 3 bases and J by 5 bases, with 8 bases between them. Germline V gene lookup returns CDR1 KGHSH and CDR2 LQKENI. CDR3 loop: CASSPTSDEQYF. CDR3 DNA: TGTGCCAGCTCACCTACCTCGGACGAGCAGTACTTC.

The table lists this clone with a count of one. The rearrangement links TRBV28 to TRBJ1-4; TRBD1 agrees at 7 bases. V shed 4 bases and J 7 bases; nucleotides not matched to a gene: 9. There are 15 residues in the CDR3. From germline, CDR1 is MDHEN and CDR2 SYDVKM. In nucleotides, the CDR3 is TGTGCCAGCAGTTCTCCGACAGGGAAGGGTGAAAAACTGTTTTTT. It codes for CASSSPTGKGEKLFF.

This clone was seen ten or more times. The chain recombines TRBV7-2 with TRBJ2-1; maybe TRBD2 (6 bases). V was cut by 5 bases and J by 16 bases, with 15 bases left in between. The V gene's germline CDR1 is SGHTA and CDR2 FQGNSA. This CDR3 has 11 amino acids. DNA of the CDR3: TGTGCCAGCAGCCTCGATTGGGGGGTATTCTTC. This translates into CASSLDWGVFF.

Remarks on this clone: The sample carries other DNA sequences with the same CDR3. The chain carries TRBV5-4 and TRBJ2-4, with D tentatively TRBD2 (6 bases). Germline V gene sequence: CDR1 SGHNT, CDR2 YYREEE (reference sequence). This CDR3 is built from 16 residues. V was clipped by 2 bases and J by 0 bases, with 12 bases between them. The CDR3 here is CASSLGGDLAKNIQYF. CDR3 in DNA: TGTGCCAGCAGCTTAGGAGGGGATCTAGCCAAAAACATTCAGTACTTC.

The chain links TRBV11-2 to TRBJ2-3; 15 bases are a match to TRBD2. After removal of 1 base from V and 9 bases from J, the junction contained 8 bases not matched to a gene. This CDR3 region has 17 residues. Germline lookup yields CDR1 SGHAT and CDR2 FQNNGV. CDR3 residues: CASSLGGTSGGMVTQYF. In DNA, the CDR3 is TGTGCCAGCAGCTTAGGAGGGACTAGCGGGGGGATGGTGACGCAGTATTTT.

CDR3 loop: CASSRDLGVRETQYF. CDR3 sequence (DNA): TGTGCCAGCAGTAGGGACTTAGGGGTCAGAGAGACCCAGTACTTC. The J gene is TRBJ2-5, the V gene TRBV2, with D maybe TRBD2 (6 bases). V lost 5 bases to trimming and J lost 4 bases, with 17 bases between them. The V gene's germline CDR1 is SNHLY and CDR2 FYNNEI. This CDR3 has 15 amino acids.

The chain uses TRBV2 and TRBJ2-5, with D maybe TRBD1 (6 bases). Germline loops: CDR1 SNHLY, CDR2 FYNNEI. Deletions cut 4 bases from V and 4 bases from J, with 10 bases between. CDR3 length: 13 residues. CDR3 bases: TGTGCCAGCAGTGTACCCAGGGGAGAGACCCAGTACTTC. Its protein product is CASSVPRGETQYF.

Comments on this clone: At one of its ends the junction is not consistent with the germline gene, which may arise from a read error. CDR3 sequence: CASSEDRDNTQYF. The DNA for the CDR3 is TGTGCTAGCAGCGAGGACAGGGACAATACGCAGTATTTT. The chain has TRBV7-7 and TRBJ2-3; TRBD1 agrees at 8 bases. CDR3 length equals 13 residues. Germline V gene sequence: CDR1 SSHAT, CDR2 FNYEAQ (reference sequence).

The genes are TRBV5-1 and TRBJ2-5, with 12 bases aligning to TRBD2. The junction had 5 bases not matched to a gene; V was cut back by 7 bases and J by 1 base. This CDR3 contains 15 residues. From germline, CDR1 is SGHRS and CDR2 YFSETQ. CDR3 in amino acids: CASGKLAGGQETQYF. Written as DNA, the CDR3 is TGCGCCAGCGGCAAACTAGCGGGGGGCCAAGAGACCCAGTACTTC.

The V and J genes are TRBV11-3 and TRBJ2-1; D unresolved. Germline CDR1 and CDR2: SGHNT and YENEEA. Trimming removed 1 base at V and 5 bases at J, with 9 bases between. The CDR3 spans 14 residues. As DNA, the CDR3 is TGTGCCAGCAGCTTAGTCGGGCCGAACAATGAGCAGTTCTTC. This encodes CASSLVGPNNEQFF.

The chain uses TRBV29-1 and TRBJ2-3; D is ambiguous. The CDR3 sequence is 12 residues long. Trimming pared 2 bases from V and 4 bases from J, leaving 7 bases between. CDR1 is SQVTM, CDR2 ANQGSEA, per germline. DNA for the CDR3: TGCAGCGTTGAACTTGGATCAGATACGCAGTATTTT. The encoded protein is CSVELGSDTQYF.

The genes are TRBV28 and TRBJ2-7; D remains unclear. The V gene lost 8 bases and the J gene lost 0 bases, with 8 bases spanning the gap. Germline V gene data show CDR1 as MDHEN and CDR2 as SYDVKM. This CDR3 contains 12 residues. The CDR3 reads CASFRFSYEQYF. In DNA, the CDR3 is TGTGCCAGCTTCCGATTCTCCTACGAGCAGTACTTC.

This clone was seen once. This sequence joins TRBV6-1 and TRBJ2-7, with TRBD1 identical over 7 bases. Germline assignment: CDR1 MNHNS and CDR2 SASEGT. V shed 6 bases, J shed 4 bases, and the junction held 9 bases outside the gene matches. The CDR3 contains 14 residues. This chain's CDR3 is CASSGDRRRYEQYF. DNA for the CDR3: TGTGCCAGCAGCGGGGACAGACGACGTTACGAGCAGTACTTC.

This clone was observed a few times. V and J are TRBV30 and TRBJ1-1; maybe TRBD1 (6 bases). This CDR3 has 12 residues. The germline gives CDR1 GTSNPN, CDR2 SVGIG (reference sequence). V lost 3 bases and J 9 bases, leaving 14 bases between the germline ends. The CDR3 loop is CAWRRDTGQAFF. The CDR3 coding sequence is TGTGCCTGGAGGAGGGACACGGGCCAAGCTTTCTTT.

The chain links TRBV10-3 to TRBJ1-3, with 7 bases fitting TRBD1. CDR3 length equals 14 residues. Germline V gene data show CDR1 as ENHRY and CDR2 as SYGVKD. V lost 4 bases to trimming and J lost 8 bases; unmatched junction nucleotides: 8. CDR3 sequence reads: CAISVQTGLDTIYF. The CDR3 DNA follows: TGTGCCATCAGTGTACAGACAGGGCTGGACACCATATATTTT.

The chain recombines TRBV7-6 with TRBJ2-1, with D maybe TRBD2 (7 bases). The germline CDR1 and CDR2 sequences are SGHVS and FNYEAQ. The CDR3 covers 19 residues. Trimming removed 5 bases at V and 0 bases at J, with 23 bases between. The CDR3 is CASSPSVGGVSSSYNEQFF. The DNA for the CDR3 is TGTGCCAGCAGCCCCTCAGTAGGGGGGGTCTCGTCCTCCTACAATGAGCAGTTCTTC. Full variable domain (missing parts from reference TRBV7-6 and TRBJ2-1): GAGVSQSPRYKVTKRGQDVALRCDPISGHVSLYWYRQALGQGPEFLTYFNYEAQQDKSGLPNDRFSAERPEGSISTLTIQRTEQRDSAMYRCASSPSVGGVSSSYNEQFFGPGTRLTVL.

This clone occurred a few times. The chain couples TRBV6-5 to TRBJ2-7; D remains ambiguous. CDR3 length equals 11 residues. Looked up from germline, CDR1 is MNHEY and CDR2 is SVGAGI. V was trimmed by 5 bases and J by 5 bases, leaving 7 bases between them. CDR3 in amino acids: CASSNRNEQYF. The CDR3 DNA follows: TGTGCCAGCAGTAATCGGAACGAGCAGTACTTC.

The genes are TRBV5-6 and TRBJ2-7, with 8 bases matching TRBD2. Trimming at V came to 7 bases and at J to 0 bases, leaving 15 bases not matched to a gene. The length of the CDR3 is 17 residues. The germline V gene has CDR1 SGHDT and CDR2 YYEEEE. Written as DNA, the CDR3 is TGTGCCAGCGGCGGGGGGACTCGATCTTTACACTCCTACGAGCAGTACTTC. Its protein is CASGGGTRSLHSYEQYF.

The rearrangement links TRBV29-1 to TRBJ2-1; D remains ambiguous. Trimming stripped 7 bases from V and 8 bases from J, with 18 bases between. This CDR3 region has 13 residues. Germline V lookup: CDR1 SQVTM, CDR2 ANQGSEA. The CDR3 here is CSAEPPRTDEQFF. DNA of the CDR3: TGCAGCGCCGAACCCCCTAGAACTGATGAGCAGTTCTTC.